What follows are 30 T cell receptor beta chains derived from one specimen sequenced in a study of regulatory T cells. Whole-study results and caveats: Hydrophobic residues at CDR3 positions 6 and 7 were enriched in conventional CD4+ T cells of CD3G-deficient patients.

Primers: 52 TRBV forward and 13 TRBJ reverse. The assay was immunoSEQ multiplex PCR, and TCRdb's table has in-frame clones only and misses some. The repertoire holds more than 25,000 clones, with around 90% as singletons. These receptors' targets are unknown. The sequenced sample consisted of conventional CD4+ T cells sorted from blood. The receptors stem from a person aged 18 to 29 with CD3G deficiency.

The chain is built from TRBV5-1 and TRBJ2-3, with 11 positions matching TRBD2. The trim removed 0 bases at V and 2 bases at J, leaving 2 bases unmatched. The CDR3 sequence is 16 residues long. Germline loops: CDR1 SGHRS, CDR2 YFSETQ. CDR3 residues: CASSLGLAGHTDTQYF. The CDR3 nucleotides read TGCGCCAGCAGCTTGGGACTAGCGGGGCACACAGATACGCAGTATTTT.

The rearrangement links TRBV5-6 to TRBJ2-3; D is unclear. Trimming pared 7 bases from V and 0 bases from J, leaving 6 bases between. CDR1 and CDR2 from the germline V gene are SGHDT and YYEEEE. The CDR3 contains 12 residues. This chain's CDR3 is CASGFSTDTQYF. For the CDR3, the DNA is TGTGCCAGCGGATTTAGCACAGATACGCAGTATTTT.

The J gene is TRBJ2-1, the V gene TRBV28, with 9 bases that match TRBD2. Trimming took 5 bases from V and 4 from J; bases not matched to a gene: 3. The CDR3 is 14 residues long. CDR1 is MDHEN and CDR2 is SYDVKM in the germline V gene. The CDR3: CASSPAGGYNEQFF. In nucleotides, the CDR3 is TGTGCCAGCAGTCCGGCGGGAGGGTACAATGAGCAGTTCTTC.

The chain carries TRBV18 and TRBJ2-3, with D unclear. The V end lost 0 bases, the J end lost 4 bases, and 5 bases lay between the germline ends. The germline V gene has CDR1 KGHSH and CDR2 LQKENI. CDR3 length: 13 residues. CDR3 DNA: TGTGCCAGCTCACCACCGAGTGCAGATACGCAGTATTTT. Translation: CASSPPSADTQYF.

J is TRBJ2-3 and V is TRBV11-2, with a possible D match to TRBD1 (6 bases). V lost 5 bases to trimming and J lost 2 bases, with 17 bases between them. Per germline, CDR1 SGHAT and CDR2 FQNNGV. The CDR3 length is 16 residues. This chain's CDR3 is CASSPGQNSFTDTQYF. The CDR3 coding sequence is TGTGCCAGCAGCCCAGGACAGAACTCCTTCACAGATACGCAGTATTTT.

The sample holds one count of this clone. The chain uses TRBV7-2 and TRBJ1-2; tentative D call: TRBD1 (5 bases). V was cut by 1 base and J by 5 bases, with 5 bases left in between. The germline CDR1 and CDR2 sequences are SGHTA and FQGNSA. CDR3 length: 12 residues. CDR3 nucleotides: TGTGCCAGCAGCTTAGAGGGGTATGGCTACACCTTC. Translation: CASSLEGYGYTF.

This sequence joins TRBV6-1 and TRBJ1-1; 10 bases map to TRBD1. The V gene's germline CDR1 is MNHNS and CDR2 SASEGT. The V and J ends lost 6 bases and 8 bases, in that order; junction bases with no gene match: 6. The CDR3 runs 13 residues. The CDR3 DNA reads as TGTGCCAGCAGGAGGGACAGGGGATCCGAAGCTTTCTTT. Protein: CASRRDRGSEAFF.

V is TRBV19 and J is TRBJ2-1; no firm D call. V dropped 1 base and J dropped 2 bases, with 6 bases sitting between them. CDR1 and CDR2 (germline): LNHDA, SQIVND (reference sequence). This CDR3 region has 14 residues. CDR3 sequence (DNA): TGTGCCAGTAGTATAGGGGATACCTACAATGAGCAGTTCTTC. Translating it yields CASSIGDTYNEQFF.

This CDR3 is CASSLRGLAGVKETQYF. CDR3 bases: TGTGCCAGCAGCTTGAGGGGACTAGCGGGGGTTAAGGAGACCCAGTACTTC. V is TRBV5-8 and J is TRBJ2-5; 14 nucleotides align to TRBD2. The germline CDR1 and CDR2 sequences are SGHTS and YDEGEE. The trim removed 1 base at V and 5 bases at J, leaving 7 bases unmatched. The length of the CDR3 is 17 residues.

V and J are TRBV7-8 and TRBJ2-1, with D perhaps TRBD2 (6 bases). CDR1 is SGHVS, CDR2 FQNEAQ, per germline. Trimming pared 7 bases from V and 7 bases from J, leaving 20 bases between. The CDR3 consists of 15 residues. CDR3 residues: CASTSTRWDSNEQFF. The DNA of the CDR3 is TGTGCCAGCACCAGCACTCGATGGGACTCGAATGAGCAGTTCTTC.

CDR3 protein: CASSVATGVYEQYF. The CDR3 nucleotides read TGTGCCAGCAGCGTAGCTACAGGGGTCTACGAGCAGTACTTC. The chain links TRBV9 to TRBJ2-7; 7 bases are shared with TRBD1. This CDR3 is 14 amino acids long. V dropped 0 bases and J dropped 3; count of bases not matched to a gene: 3. Germline V gives CDR1 SGDLS, CDR2 YYNGEE.

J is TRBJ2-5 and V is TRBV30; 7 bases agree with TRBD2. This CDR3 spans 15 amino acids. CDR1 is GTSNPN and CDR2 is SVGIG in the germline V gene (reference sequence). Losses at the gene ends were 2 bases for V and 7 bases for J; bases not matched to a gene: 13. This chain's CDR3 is CAWSIRASGPGTQYF. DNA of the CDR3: TGTGCCTGGAGTATCCGGGCTAGCGGTCCAGGGACCCAGTACTTC.

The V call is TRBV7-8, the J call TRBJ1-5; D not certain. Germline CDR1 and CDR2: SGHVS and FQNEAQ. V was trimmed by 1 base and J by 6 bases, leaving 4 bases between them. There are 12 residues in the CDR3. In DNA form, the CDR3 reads TGTGCCAGCAGCTTAGGGGGTCAGCCCCAGCATTTT. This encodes CASSLGGQPQHF.

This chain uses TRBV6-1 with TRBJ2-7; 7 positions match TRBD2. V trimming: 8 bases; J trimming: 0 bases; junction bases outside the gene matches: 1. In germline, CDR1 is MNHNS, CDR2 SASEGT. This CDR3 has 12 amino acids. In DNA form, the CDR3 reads TGTGCCAGCCGGGGGGTCTCCTACGAGCAGTACTTC. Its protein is CASRGVSYEQYF.

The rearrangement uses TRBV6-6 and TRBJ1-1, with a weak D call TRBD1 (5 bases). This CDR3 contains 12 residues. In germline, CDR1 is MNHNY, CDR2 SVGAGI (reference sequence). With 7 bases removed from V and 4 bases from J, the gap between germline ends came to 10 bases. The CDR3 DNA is TGTGCCAGCAAATCGGGGGGCACTGAAGCTTTCTTT. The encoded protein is CASKSGGTEAFF.

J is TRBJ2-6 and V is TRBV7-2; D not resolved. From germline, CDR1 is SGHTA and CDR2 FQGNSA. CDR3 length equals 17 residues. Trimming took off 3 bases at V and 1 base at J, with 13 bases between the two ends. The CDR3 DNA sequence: TGTGCCAGCAGCTTGGTAGCAAGGATATCTGGGGCCAACGTCCTGACTTTC. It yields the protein CASSLVARISGANVLTF.

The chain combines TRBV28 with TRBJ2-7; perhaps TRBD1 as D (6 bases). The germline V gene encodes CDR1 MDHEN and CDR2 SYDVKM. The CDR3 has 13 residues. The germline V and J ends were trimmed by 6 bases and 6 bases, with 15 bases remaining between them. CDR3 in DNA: TGTGCCAGCAGCTACAGGGTTTCGAGCGAGCAGTACTTC. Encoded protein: CASSYRVSSEQYF.

The CDR3 reads CASSLGSNQPQHF. In DNA form, the CDR3 reads TGTGCCAGCAGCTTGGGGTCCAATCAGCCCCAGCATTTT. This rearrangement joins TRBV5-4 to TRBJ1-5; D is ambiguous. Trimming pared 0 bases from V and 3 bases from J, leaving 4 bases between. This CDR3 has 13 residues. Per the germline V gene, CDR1 is SGHNT and CDR2 is YYREEE (reference sequence).

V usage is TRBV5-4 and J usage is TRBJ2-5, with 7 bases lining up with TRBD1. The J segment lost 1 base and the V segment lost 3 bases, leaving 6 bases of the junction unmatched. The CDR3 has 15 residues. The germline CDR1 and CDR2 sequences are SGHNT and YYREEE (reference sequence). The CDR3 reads CASSSQDRPQETQYF. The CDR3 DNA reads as TGTGCCAGCAGCTCCCAGGACAGGCCCCAAGAGACCCAGTACTTC.

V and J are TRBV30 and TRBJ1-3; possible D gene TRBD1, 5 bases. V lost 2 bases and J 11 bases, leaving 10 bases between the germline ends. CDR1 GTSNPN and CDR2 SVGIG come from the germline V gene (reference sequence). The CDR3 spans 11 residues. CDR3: CAWSTGVSIYF. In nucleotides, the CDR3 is TGTGCCTGGAGTACGGGGGTCTCCATATATTTT.

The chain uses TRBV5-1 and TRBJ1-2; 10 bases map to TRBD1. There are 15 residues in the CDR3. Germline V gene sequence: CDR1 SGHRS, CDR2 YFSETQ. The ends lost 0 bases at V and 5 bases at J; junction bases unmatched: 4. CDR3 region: CASSLGTGGRYGYTF. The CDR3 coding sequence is TGCGCCAGCAGCTTGGGGACAGGGGGACGATATGGCTACACCTTC.

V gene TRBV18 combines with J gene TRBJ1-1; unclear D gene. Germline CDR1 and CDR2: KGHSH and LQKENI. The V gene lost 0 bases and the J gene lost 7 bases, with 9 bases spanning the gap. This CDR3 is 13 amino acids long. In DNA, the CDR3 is TGTGCCAGCTCACCACCGGCGGCAATTGAAGCTTTCTTT. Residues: CASSPPAAIEAFF.

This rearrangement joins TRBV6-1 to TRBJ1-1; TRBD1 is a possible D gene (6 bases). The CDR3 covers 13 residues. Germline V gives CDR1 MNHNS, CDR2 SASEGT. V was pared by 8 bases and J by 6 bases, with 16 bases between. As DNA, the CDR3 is TGTGCCAGCGGACAACAGGGTTTGGCTGAAGCTTTCTTT. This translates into CASGQQGLAEAFF.

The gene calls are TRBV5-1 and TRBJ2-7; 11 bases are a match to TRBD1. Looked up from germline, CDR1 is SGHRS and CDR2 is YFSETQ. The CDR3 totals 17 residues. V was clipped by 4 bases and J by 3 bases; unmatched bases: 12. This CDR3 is CASSLQTGTGGVYEQYF. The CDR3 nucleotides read TGCGCCAGCAGCCTCCAGACCGGGACAGGGGGGGTCTACGAGCAGTACTTC.

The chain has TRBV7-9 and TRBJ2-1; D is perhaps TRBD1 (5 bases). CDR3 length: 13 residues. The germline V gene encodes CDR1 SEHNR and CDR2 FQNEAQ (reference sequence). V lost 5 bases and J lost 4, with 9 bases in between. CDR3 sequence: CASSGSGYNEQFF. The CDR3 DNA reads TGTGCCAGCAGCGGGTCAGGGTACAATGAGCAGTTCTTC.

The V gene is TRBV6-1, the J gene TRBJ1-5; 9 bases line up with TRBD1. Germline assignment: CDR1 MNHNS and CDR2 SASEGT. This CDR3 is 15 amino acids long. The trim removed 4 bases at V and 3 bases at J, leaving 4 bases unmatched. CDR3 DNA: TGTGCCAGCAGTGTACAGGGGGCGTACAATCAGCCCCAGCATTTT. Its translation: CASSVQGAYNQPQHF.

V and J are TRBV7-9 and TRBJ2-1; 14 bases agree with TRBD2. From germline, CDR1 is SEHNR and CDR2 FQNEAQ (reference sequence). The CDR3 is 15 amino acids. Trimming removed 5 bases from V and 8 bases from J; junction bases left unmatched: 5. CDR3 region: CASSTGTSGSDEQFF. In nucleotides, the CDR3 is TGTGCCAGCAGCACCGGGACTAGCGGGAGTGATGAGCAGTTCTTC.

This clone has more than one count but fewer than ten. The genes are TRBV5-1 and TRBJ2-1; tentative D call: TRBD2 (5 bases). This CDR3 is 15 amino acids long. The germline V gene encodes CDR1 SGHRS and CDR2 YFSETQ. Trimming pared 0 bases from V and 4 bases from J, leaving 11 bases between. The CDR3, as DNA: TGCGCCAGCAGCTTGGGGTCTAGCTCGTACAATGAGCAGTTCTTC. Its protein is CASSLGSSSYNEQFF.

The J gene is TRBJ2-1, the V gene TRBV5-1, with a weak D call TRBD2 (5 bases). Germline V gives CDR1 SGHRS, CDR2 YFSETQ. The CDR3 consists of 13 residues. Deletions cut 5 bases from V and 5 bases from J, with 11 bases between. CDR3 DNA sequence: TGCGCCAGCAGAAGTGACGGGAACAATGAGCAGTTCTTC. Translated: CASRSDGNNEQFF.

The CDR3 bases are TGTGCCAGCAGTTTACCCGGTGATGGGAATTCAAACACCATATATTTT. As protein: CASSLPGDGNSNTIYF. The chain carries TRBV28 and TRBJ1-3; no clear D. CDR3 length: 16 residues. Trimming pared 2 bases from V and 6 bases from J, leaving 17 bases between. CDR1 is MDHEN and CDR2 is SYDVKM in the germline V gene.